Below, 6 T cell receptor beta chains from the same sample are listed, as sequenced in a study of OX40 agonist ivuxolimab in advanced cancers. Profiled with immunoSEQ multiplex PCR; TCRdb holds only in-frame clones, not every one. The table has around 70,000 clones, about 85% seen once; the top ten hold less than 0.65%. Sequencing was performed on CD4+ or CD8+ T cells sorted from blood, taken in a trial of the OX40 agonist ivuxolimab. Source of these receptors: an adult with an advanced solid tumor such as melanoma, head and neck, liver or kidney cancer.

V and J are TRBV2 and TRBJ2-7; 10 bases fit TRBD1. CDR1 is SNHLY and CDR2 is FYNNEI in the germline V gene. The CDR3 covers 15 residues. The V segment lost 5 bases and the J segment 4 bases; nucleotides outside the gene matches: 8. CDR3 protein: CASSSPGTGVYEQYF. CDR3 nucleotide sequence: TGTGCCAGCAGTAGCCCCGGGACAGGGGTATACGAGCAGTACTTC. Full variable domain (outside the CDR3, taken from reference TRBV2 and TRBJ2-7): EPEVTQTPSHQVTQMGQEVILRCVPISNHLYFYWYRQILGQKVEFLVSFYNNEISEKSEIFDDQFSVERPDGSNFTLKIRSTKLEDSAMYFCASSSPGTGVYEQYFGPGTRLTVT.

This clone showed up just a few times. The V and J genes are TRBV21-1 and TRBJ1-1; the table assigns TRBD1, which was not confirmed against the DNA. TRBV21-1 is a known pseudogene. The CDR3 is made up of 11 amino acids. The CDR3 is CARDRGRGAFF. The CDR3, as DNA: TGTGCCAGAGACAGGGGGCGCGGAGCTTTCTTT.

The chain recombines TRBV6-4 with TRBJ2-1; 9 positions match TRBD1. V was clipped by 4 bases and J by 6 bases; unmatched bases: 4. Germline assignment: CDR1 MRHNA and CDR2 SNTAGT. This CDR3 is built from 14 residues. The CDR3 nucleotides read TGTGCCAGCAGTGGCGGGACAGGGTTCAATGAGCAGTTCTTC. Residues: CASSGGTGFNEQFF.

This chain joins TRBV11-3 and TRBJ2-1, with 9 bases aligning to TRBD1. CDR3 length: 13 residues. Trimming removed 5 bases from V and 12 bases from J; junction bases left unmatched: 8. Looked up from germline, CDR1 is SGHNT and CDR2 is YENEEA. The CDR3 sequence: CASSPRQGGRQFF. In DNA, the CDR3 is TGTGCCAGCAGCCCGAGACAGGGGGGGCGGCAGTTCTTC.

The J gene is TRBJ2-3, the V gene TRBV6-5; D ambiguous. Germline CDR1 and CDR2: MNHEY and SVGAGI. The length of the CDR3 is 14 residues. Trimming left V 2 bases short and J 1 base short, with 7 bases between. DNA of the CDR3: TGTGCCAGCAGTTACCCGGCAGGCACAGATACGCAGTATTTT. Residues: CASSYPAGTDTQYF.

This clone was picked up one time. This chain links TRBV19 with TRBJ2-3; D not resolved. The CDR3 is 16 amino acids. Trimming shortened V by 6 bases and J by 6 bases, and 22 bases separated the two germline ends. Germline V gene lookup returns CDR1 LNHDA and CDR2 SQIVND (reference sequence). The CDR3 nucleotides are TGTGCCAGTAGAGGCCTTGGCGGATTAGGACGGGATACGCAGTATTTT. Its translation is CASRGLGGLGRDTQYF.